This T cell receptor (beta chain) was captured by sequencing in a study of blood T cell repertoires in COVID-19. Background on the study: From T cells, B-cell-depleted T cells, or PBMCs came the material, which was cDNA or gDNA.

The authors' processing: Estimated nucleated cell counts came from reference gene primer amplification. The method was immunoSEQ multiplex PCR; TCRdb's version includes in-frame clones alone and lacks a portion of them. D and trimming were read from the DNA, whereas the V and J calls and clone size are those reported in that table. This sample carries some 100,000 clones, approximately 84% of them seen once, and the ten largest clones take about 6.6%. The sequence was obtained from a woman aged 45-65 years with acute or convalescent COVID-19. Sequences were obtained from peripheral blood.

In nucleotides, the CDR3 is TGTGCCTGGAGTGTCGTAAACACCATATATTTT. Encoded protein: CAWSVVNTIYF. V is TRBV30 and J is TRBJ1-3; D ambiguous. CDR1 and CDR2 from the germline V gene are GTSNPN and SVGIG (reference sequence). CDR3 length equals 11 residues. The V end was cut by 0 bases, the J end by 6 bases, with 3 bases between.